Each of the 29 T cell receptor beta chains below was sequenced from the same sample in a study of CXCR3-negative and CXCR3-positive naive CD8 T cells. The TRB libraries of cDNA were built by UMI-labeled 5' RACE. Each CDR3 protein gets one entry in TCRdb, which reprocessed the 5' RACE reads and gives no DNA. Its listing shows approximately 41,000 distinct CDR3 sequences. Sequencing was done on a sample of memory CD8+ T cells from blood. The receptors were sampled from a human donor in good health. Some clones in this sample may be carry-over from other donors' samples.

The CDR3: CASTANNEQFF. This chain connects TRBV27 to TRBJ2-1. The CDR3 length is 11 residues. The germline CDR1 and CDR2 sequences are MNHEY and SMNVEV (reference sequence).

The CDR3 protein is CASSLVTGRDLGYTF. This rearrangement joins TRBV28 to TRBJ1-2. Germline V gene sequence: CDR1 MDHEN, CDR2 SYDVKM. There are 15 residues in the CDR3.

V is TRBV7-9 and J is TRBJ2-1; TCRdb gives TRBD2 as the D gene, but with no DNA this cannot be confirmed. The V gene's germline CDR1 is SEHNR and CDR2 FQNEAQ (reference sequence). The length of the CDR3 is 15 residues. CDR3 region: CASSPVRGEYNEQFF. The full variable domain, completed using reference TRBV7-9 and TRBJ2-1, is DTGVSQNPRHKITKRGQNVTFRCDPISEHNRLYWYRQTLGQGPEFLTYFQNEAQLEKSRLLSDRFSAERPKGSFSTLEIQRTEQGDSAMYLCASSPVRGEYNEQFFGPGTRLTVL.

J is TRBJ1-4 and V is TRBV4-3; the D call from TCRdb, TRBD1, cannot be confirmed without DNA. Per germline, CDR1 LGHNA and CDR2 YSLEER. The CDR3 spans 15 residues. CDR3 region: CASSPGTGLNEKLFF.

The chain links TRBV7-3 to TRBJ2-7; as DNA is missing, the TRBD2 call by TCRdb cannot be tested. Germline V CDR1 and CDR2: SGHTA, FQGTGA. The CDR3 sequence is 15 residues long. The CDR3 loop reads CASSPLPRVWHEQYF. The full variable domain, completed using reference TRBV7-3 and TRBJ2-7, is GAGVSQTPSNKVTEKGKYVELRCDPISGHTALYWYRQSLGQGPEFLIYFQGTGAADDSGLPNDRFFAVRPEGSVSTLKIQRTERGDSAVYLCASSPLPRVWHEQYFGPGTRLTVT.

The chain combines TRBV14 with TRBJ2-3; lacking DNA, the TRBD1 call made by TCRdb goes unchecked. The CDR3 totals 14 residues. Per germline, CDR1 SGHDN and CDR2 FVKESK. CDR3 loop: CASSQDWAVDTQYF.

J is TRBJ2-5 and V is TRBV14; TCRdb's D gene call, TRBD1, goes unchecked for lack of DNA. This CDR3 has 16 amino acids. Per the germline V gene, CDR1 is SGHDN and CDR2 is FVKESK. Here the CDR3 reads CASSQVFPGAGKTQYF.

V is TRBV4-3 and J is TRBJ2-6. Germline CDR1 reads LGHNA; CDR2 reads YSLEER. The CDR3 runs to 17 residues. The CDR3 protein is CASSQDSGESGANVLTF.

The chain joins TRBV20-1 to TRBJ1-5. In germline, CDR1 is DFQATT, CDR2 SNEGSKA (reference sequence). This CDR3 has 12 residues. CDR3 sequence: CSGGSGNQPQHF.

The V gene is TRBV4-3, the J gene TRBJ2-3; TCRdb selects TRBD1, and the lack of DNA leaves this call unchecked. This CDR3 comprises 17 residues. Looked up from germline, CDR1 is LGHNA and CDR2 is YSLEER. The CDR3 here is CASSQGPGGTSTDTQYF.

J is TRBJ1-2 and V is TRBV15; there is no DNA to check the TCRdb D call of TRBD1. The CDR3 is 14 amino acids. The V gene's germline CDR1 is LNHNV and CDR2 YYDKDF (reference sequence). The CDR3 is CATSRSPTGTGYTF. The variable domain in full, with the rest retrieved from reference TRBV15 and TRBJ1-2, is DAMVIQNPRYQVTQFGKPVTLSCSQTLNHNVMYWYQQKSSQAPKLLFHYYDKDFNNEADTPDNFQSRRPNTSFCFLDIRSPGLGDTAMYLCATSRSPTGTGYTFGSGTRLTVV.

The chain recombines TRBV20-1 with TRBJ2-1; TCRdb indicates TRBD2, and absent DNA this call remains unverified. The CDR3 has 18 residues. The V gene's germline CDR1 is DFQATT and CDR2 SNEGSKA (reference sequence). The CDR3 region is CSARTPTPSGDIYNEQFF.

The chain uses TRBV3-1 and TRBJ2-3; checking the TCRdb D call of TRBD2 is not possible without DNA. Germline CDR1 and CDR2: LGHDT and YNNKEL (reference sequence). This CDR3 spans 17 amino acids. CDR3 sequence reads: CASSHDLSGEVTDTQYF.

According to its frequency, this clonotype is medium-sized. CDR3 amino acids: CASSQEPVAGGEDEQYF. The V and J genes are TRBV3-1 and TRBJ2-7; the D call from TCRdb, TRBD2, cannot be confirmed without DNA. This CDR3 contains 17 residues. Germline CDR1 LGHDT, CDR2 YNNKEL (reference sequence).

The chain recombines TRBV29-1 with TRBJ2-7; TCRdb gives TRBD2 as the D gene, but with no DNA this cannot be confirmed. From germline, CDR1 is SQVTM and CDR2 ANQGSEA. The CDR3 is 11 residues long. CDR3: CSVLLMYEQYF.

V gene TRBV7-3 combines with J gene TRBJ2-3; lacking DNA, the TRBD2 call made by TCRdb goes unchecked. The germline V gene encodes CDR1 SGHTA and CDR2 FQGTGA. The CDR3 length is 17 residues. The CDR3 region is CASSSDQTSVSTDTQYF.

This sequence joins TRBV20-1 and TRBJ2-5; TCRdb designates TRBD2, a call that cannot be tested without DNA. Germline V gives CDR1 DFQATT, CDR2 SNEGSKA (reference sequence). This CDR3 is built from 15 residues. CDR3 residues: CSATIGLAGGETQYF.

Frequency places this clonotype as medium-sized. V is TRBV7-9 and J is TRBJ2-7; without DNA, the TCRdb call of TRBD1 cannot be checked. Per the germline V gene, CDR1 is SEHNR and CDR2 is FQNEAQ (reference sequence). The CDR3 consists of 13 residues. CDR3 amino acids: CASGDQSSYEQYF.

The gene calls are TRBV14 and TRBJ1-2; TCRdb's D call of TRBD1 is untestable without DNA. Germline CDR1 SGHDN, CDR2 FVKESK. This CDR3 has 14 amino acids. CDR3 amino acids: CASSQEGGDYGYTF.

V is TRBV29-1 and J is TRBJ2-2. Per germline, CDR1 SQVTM and CDR2 ANQGSEA. This CDR3 has 14 residues. The CDR3 reads CSVFSDPNTGELFF.

This rearrangement joins TRBV5-5 to TRBJ1-1; TCRdb calls TRBD1, which cannot be checked without DNA. The CDR3 has 15 amino acids. The germline CDR1 and CDR2 sequences are SGHKS and YYEKEE (reference sequence). CDR3: CASSSPFSGSTEAFF.

V gene TRBV27 combines with J gene TRBJ2-7; lacking DNA, the TRBD1 call made by TCRdb goes unchecked. The germline CDR1 and CDR2 sequences are MNHEY and SMNVEV (reference sequence). This CDR3 is 15 amino acids long. The chain's CDR3 is CASIPGVDQYYEQYF.

The chain recombines TRBV4-2 with TRBJ2-6; TCRdb designates TRBD1, a call that cannot be tested without DNA. The CDR3 length is 16 residues. Per the germline V gene, CDR1 is LGHNA and CDR2 is YNFKEQ. The CDR3 loop is CASSQEGQGGANVLTF.

The chain links TRBV4-3 to TRBJ2-6. Germline CDR1 and CDR2: LGHNA and YSLEER. The CDR3 is made up of 16 amino acids. CDR3 sequence: CASSRKGATGANVLTF.

V gene TRBV3-2 combines with J gene TRBJ1-3. TRBV3-2 is a pseudogene locus. The CDR3 has 16 amino acids. CDR3: CASSPKGTRSGNTIYF.

This CDR3 is CAISLTGEQNEQYF. This chain uses TRBV10-3 with TRBJ2-7; with no DNA, the TCRdb D assignment of TRBD1 cannot be verified. Germline CDR1 ENHRY, CDR2 SYGVKD. This CDR3 comprises 14 residues.

V gene TRBV6-1 combines with J gene TRBJ2-6. The CDR3 is made up of 14 amino acids. Germline lookup yields CDR1 MNHNS and CDR2 SASEGT. Here the CDR3 reads CASFLAAGANVLTF.

The chain has TRBV12-3 or TRBV12-4 and TRBJ2-7; the D call of TRBD1 rests on TCRdb alone, since no DNA is present to check it. This CDR3 spans 14 amino acids. Here the CDR3 reads CASNPWDRSDEQYF.

CDR3 sequence: CAISESWDRRYYGYTF. The J gene is TRBJ1-2, the V gene TRBV10-3; the D call from TCRdb, TRBD1, cannot be confirmed without DNA. Per the germline V gene, CDR1 is ENHRY and CDR2 is SYGVKD. The CDR3 is 16 residues long.